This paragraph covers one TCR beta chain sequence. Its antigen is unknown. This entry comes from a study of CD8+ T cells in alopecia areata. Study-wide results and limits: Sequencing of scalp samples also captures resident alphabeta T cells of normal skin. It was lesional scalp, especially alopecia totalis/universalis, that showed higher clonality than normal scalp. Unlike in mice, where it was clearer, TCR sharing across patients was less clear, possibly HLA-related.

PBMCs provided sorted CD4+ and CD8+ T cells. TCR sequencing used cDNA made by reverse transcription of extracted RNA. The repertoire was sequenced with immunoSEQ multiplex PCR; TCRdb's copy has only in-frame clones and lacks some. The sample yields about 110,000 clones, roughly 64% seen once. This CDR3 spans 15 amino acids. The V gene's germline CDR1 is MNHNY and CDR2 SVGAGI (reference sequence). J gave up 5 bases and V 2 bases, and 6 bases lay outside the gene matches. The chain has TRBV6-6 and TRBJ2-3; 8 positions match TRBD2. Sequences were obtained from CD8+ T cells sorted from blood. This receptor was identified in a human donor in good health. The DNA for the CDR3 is TGTGCCAGCAGTTACACCAGCGGGGGAAAAGATACGCAGTATTTT. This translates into CASSYTSGGKDTQYF.